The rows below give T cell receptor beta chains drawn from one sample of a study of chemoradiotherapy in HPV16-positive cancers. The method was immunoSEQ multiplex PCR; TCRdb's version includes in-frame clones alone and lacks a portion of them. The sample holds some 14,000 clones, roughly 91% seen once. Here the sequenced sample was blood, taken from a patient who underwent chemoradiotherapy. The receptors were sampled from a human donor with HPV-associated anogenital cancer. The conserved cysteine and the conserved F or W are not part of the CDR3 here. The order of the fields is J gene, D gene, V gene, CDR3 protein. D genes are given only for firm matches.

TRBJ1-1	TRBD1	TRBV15	ATSEQGAEAF
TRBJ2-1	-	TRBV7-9	ASSLELGSYNEQF
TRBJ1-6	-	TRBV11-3	ASSLARGPNSPLH
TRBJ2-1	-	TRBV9	ASSVVPGDEQF
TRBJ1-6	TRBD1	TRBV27	ASSFDRGAPNSPLH
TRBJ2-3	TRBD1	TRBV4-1	ASSQGQPGGRADTQY
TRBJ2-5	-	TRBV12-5	ASGLYGIETQY
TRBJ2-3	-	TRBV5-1	ASSPRGGGRTDTQY
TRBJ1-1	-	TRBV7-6	ASSLGKRPVGAF
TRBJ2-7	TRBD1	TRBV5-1	ASSSRTGVDYEQY
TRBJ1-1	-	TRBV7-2	ASSLFGQTNTEAF
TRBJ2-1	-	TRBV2	ASTTGDYNEQF
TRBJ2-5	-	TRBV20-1	SDKKQETQY
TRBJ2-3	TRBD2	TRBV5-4	ASSLETSYTDTQY
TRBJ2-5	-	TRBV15	ATSRDLGAETQY
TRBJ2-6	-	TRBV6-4	ASSRDGANVLT
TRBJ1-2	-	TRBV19	ASSIGLGGSYGYT
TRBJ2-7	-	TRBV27	ASSFTAGQLLEQY
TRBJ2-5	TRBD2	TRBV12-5	ASGSGGGQETQY
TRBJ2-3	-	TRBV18	ASSPPVGVGPADTQY
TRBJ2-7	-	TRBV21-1	ASSNGSSGLPEQY
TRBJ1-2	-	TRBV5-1	ASSLEGQAYGYT
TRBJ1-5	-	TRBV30	AWSRSYLGNQPQH
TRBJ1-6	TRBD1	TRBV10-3	AISGDRGGTGSPLH
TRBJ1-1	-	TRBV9	ASSVEWGSEAF
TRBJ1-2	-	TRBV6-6	ASSYSKVFRGNGYT
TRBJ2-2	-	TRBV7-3	AGSPTTGELF
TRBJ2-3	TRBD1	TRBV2	ASSPRDRDRSGTDTQY